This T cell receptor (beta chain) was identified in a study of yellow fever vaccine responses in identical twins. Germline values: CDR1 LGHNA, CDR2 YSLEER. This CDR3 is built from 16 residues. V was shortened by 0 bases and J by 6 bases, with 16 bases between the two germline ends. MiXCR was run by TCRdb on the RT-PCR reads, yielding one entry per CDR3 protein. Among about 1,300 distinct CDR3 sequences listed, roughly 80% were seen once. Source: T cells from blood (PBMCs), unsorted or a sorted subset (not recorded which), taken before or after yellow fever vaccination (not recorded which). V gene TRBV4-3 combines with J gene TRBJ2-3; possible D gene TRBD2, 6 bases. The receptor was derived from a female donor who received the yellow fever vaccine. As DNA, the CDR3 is TGCGCCAGCAGCCAAGAGCCGGGGCAGGCGGGGGATACGCAGTATTTT. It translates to CASSQEPGQAGDTQYF.